This T cell receptor beta chain was recorded in a study of T cells after yellow fever vaccination (dated by TCRdb to between 2018 and 2020). About the study as a whole: Libraries from fractions with low cell numbers were prepared with the SMART-Seq v4 Ultra Low Input RNA kit. To follow T-cell clones before and after both primary and booster YFV17D yellow fever vaccination, bulk TCR alpha and beta repertoires underwent longitudinal sequencing. Two healthy male donors made up the cohort, one aged 18 to 30 years and the other aged 30 to 39 years. Blood was collected at multiple timepoints before and after primary and secondary immunization, and bulk PBMC replicates and cell subsets were isolated.

This clonotype has just a few counts. The antigen it recognizes is unknown. Base qualities are not provided; no much larger clone lies one nucleotide away. From the germline V gene, CDR1 is SGHTA and CDR2 is FQGNSA. Its CDR3 holds 13 amino acids, cysteine through phenylalanine. Only CDR3 DNA remains: 39 bases, in frame from the first base. From V the trimming removes 5 bases and from J it removes 6 bases, while the gene matches leave 5 bases of the junction unaccounted for. Taken with the paper, the label for treatment or condition translates to: live attenuated yellow fever vaccine strain. A standard Ficoll-Paque protocol was used to isolate PBMCs from peripheral blood. Dynabeads CD4 and CD8 positive selection kits were used to isolate CD4 and CD8 T-cell fractions. TriZol was used to extract RNA from bulk PBMCs, CD4 and CD8 fractions, and dextramer-positive and dextramer-negative fractions. This sample was sequenced with an Illumina NovaSeq 6000. TCR cDNA was synthesized by 5'RACE template switching, which introduced a universal primer site and unique molecular identifiers. Priming of cDNA synthesis was performed from both the TCR alpha and TCR beta constant segments. Library amplification used two PCR steps, and the second PCR step added sample barcodes and sequencing adapters. Libraries were sequenced on Illumina HiSeq 2500 (2x100 bp) or NovaSeq (2x150 bp). Concerning the study's data processing: MIGEC handled demultiplexing of reads and collapsing into UMI consensus sequences, while MiXCR performed V(D)J alignment. Using edgeR on replicate PBMC samples, clonotypes were called vaccine-responding if FDR was below 0.01 and the log2 fold change was above 5 up to day 15. CD4 or CD8 identity was assigned to each bulk clonotype according to whether the clonotype was present at higher abundance in the sequenced CD4 repertoire or the sequenced CD8 repertoire. The public reads were quality trimmed at Q25 with fastp and then assembled into clones with MiXCR by TCRdb, keeping productive beta chains. Rows are combined by CDR3 protein, so each entry shows the most common genes and DNA. TCRdb's processing, not the study's, gives the V and J calls here. The sample records 180,000 or so distinct CDR3 sequences, roughly 9.6% of which are singletons. Less than 40% of the sample is in the top ten clones.

Results and caveats for the whole study, not just this receptor: Computational filtering was required because FACS-sorted repertoires could contain abundant contaminating clonotypes from the bulk population. Compared with the primary T-cell response, the secondary T-cell response was weaker but faster, peaking on day 5 rather than day 15. Because the study included only a couple of donors, the extent to which the findings can be generalized is limited. A small share of clonotypes was detected in both CD4 and CD8 compartments, with the overlap likely arising from convergent recombination. Most clones expanded after primary vaccination were re-detected after the booster (around 96% of CD4 and about nine tenths of CD8), suggesting broad memory maintenance.

The source material was CD8+ T cells sorted from PBMCs, sampled 15 days after the yellow fever booster vaccination. This TCR was sampled from a man younger than 35 who received the YFV17D yellow fever vaccine. This receptor chain uses TRBV7-2 and TRBJ2-7; TRBD1 agrees with 9 junctional bases. In nucleotide form, the sequence is TGTGCCAGCAGCCTTGGGACAGGGTTCGAGCAGTACTTC. This yields the protein CASSLGTGFEQYF. Joined to the reference TRBV7-2 and TRBJ2-7 proteins, this CDR3 gives the full variable domain: GAGVSQSPSNKVTEKGKDVELRCDPISGHTALYWYRQSLGQGLEFLIYFQGNSAPDKSGLPSDRFSAERTGGSVSTLTIQRTQQEDSAVYLCASSLGTGFEQYFGPGTRLTVT.